The subject of this entry is one T cell receptor beta chain. The data stem from a study of blood T cell repertoires in COVID-19. Study context: The study drew acute and convalescent COVID-19 samples from the United States, Italy and Spain. In each case, the material was cDNA or gDNA derived from T cells, B-cell-depleted T cells, or PBMCs.

This CDR3 has 12 residues. Germline V lookup: CDR1 LNHNV, CDR2 YYDKDF (reference sequence). V lost 1 base to trimming and J lost 12 bases, with 12 bases between them. The authors' processing: How many nucleated cells were present was estimated from reference gene primer amplification. Sequencing used immunoSEQ multiplex PCR; TCRdb keeps in-frame clones, though not all of them. That table gives V, J and clone size, and the DNA gave D and trimming. This repertoire shows 250,000 or so clones, 84% found once; its top ten account for around 2%. Source material: peripheral blood. The receptor was derived from a middle-aged man who had recovered from COVID-19. The V and J genes are TRBV15 and TRBJ1-2, with D uncertain. CDR3 in DNA: TGTGCCACCAGCAGAGTGGGCAGCCAGGACACCTTC. Translated: CATSRVGSQDTF.